One and the same sample provided the 21 T cell receptor beta chains below, sequenced in a study of shared clonotypes between healthy human individuals. Produced via immunoSEQ multiplex PCR; TCRdb's table is partial and in-frame only. This table holds some 2.4 million clones, approximately 93% found once. What was sequenced was naive CD4+ T cells from PBMCs. Subset reported: CD45RA+ positively selected. These TCRs come from a man aged 18 to 29 in good health. Some clones in this sample may be carry-over from other donors' samples.

This chain uses TRBV6-1 with TRBJ2-1, with 7 bases lining up with TRBD2. CDR1 is MNHNS and CDR2 is SASEGT in the germline V gene. V dropped 8 bases and J dropped 7; count of bases not matched to a gene: 8. This CDR3 has 13 residues. CDR3 protein: CASGREVGNEQFF. In DNA form, the CDR3 reads TGTGCCAGCGGACGGGAGGTCGGAAATGAGCAGTTCTTC.

CDR3 sequence (DNA): TGTGCCAGCAGCCTCGGCGGAAATACGCAAGAGACCCAGTACTTC. Translation gives CASSLGGNTQETQYF. V usage is TRBV28 and J usage is TRBJ2-5, with D unresolved. The germline CDR1 and CDR2 sequences are MDHEN and SYDVKM. CDR3 size: 15 residues. V was pared by 6 bases and J by 2 bases, with 16 bases between.

V is TRBV28 and J is TRBJ2-1; D gene ambiguous. Germline loops: CDR1 MDHEN, CDR2 SYDVKM. V lost 4 bases and J lost 0, with 13 bases in between. CDR3 size: 16 residues. CDR3 region: CASSSFIIGSYNEQFF. As DNA, the CDR3 is TGTGCCAGCAGTTCATTTATAATAGGCTCCTACAATGAGCAGTTCTTC.

This clone was detected once. The V and J genes are TRBV4-2 and TRBJ2-2; possibly TRBD1 or TRBD2 for D (5 bases each). The germline V gene encodes CDR1 LGHNA and CDR2 YNFKEQ. Trimming shortened V by 1 base and J by 7 bases, and 19 bases separated the two germline ends. CDR3 size: 17 residues. The CDR3 region has the DNA TGTGCCAGCAGCCAAGTCTATGGCTCCGGGGCTAACGGGGAGCTGTTTTTT. Translation gives CASSQVYGSGANGELFF.

The chain links TRBV4-1 to TRBJ2-7, with a weak D call TRBD1 (6 bases). Germline CDR1 and CDR2: MGHRA and YSYEKL. The CDR3 loop spans 13 amino acids. V gave up 4 bases and J gave up 3 bases, with 10 bases separating them. DNA of the CDR3: TGCGCCAGCAGCCCCAGGGACAACTACGAGCAGTACTTC. Translated, it gives CASSPRDNYEQYF.

A word on this clone: Different DNA sequences within this sample yield the same CDR3. The DNA of the CDR3 is TGTGCCAGCTCGCCTACTAGCGGGACCTACAATGAGCAGTTCTTC. Its translation is CASSPTSGTYNEQFF. The chain recombines TRBV18 with TRBJ2-1; 10 positions match TRBD2. V lost 6 bases, J lost 2 bases, and 4 bases stayed unmatched. Per the germline V gene, CDR1 is KGHSH and CDR2 is LQKENI. The CDR3 is made up of 15 amino acids.

The J gene is TRBJ2-3, the V gene TRBV11-2; D call uncertain. The germline V gene encodes CDR1 SGHAT and CDR2 FQNNGV. There are 14 residues in the CDR3. Trimming removed 6 bases at V and 0 bases at J, with 10 bases between. CDR3 coding DNA: TGTGCCAGCAGACCCGACCGTAGCACAGATACGCAGTATTTT. This codes for CASRPDRSTDTQYF. The whole variable domain, filled in from reference TRBV11-2 and TRBJ2-3, reads EAGVAQSPRYKIIEKRQSVAFWCNPISGHATLYWYQQILGQGPKLLIQFQNNGVVDDSQLPKDRFSAERLKGVDSTLKIQPAKLEDSAVYLCASRPDRSTDTQYFGPGTRLTVL.

Comments on this clone: The identical CDR3 is also encoded by other nucleotide sequences in the sample. As DNA, the CDR3 is TGTGCCAGCAGCGTACTAGTTGGGGAGACCCAGTACTTC. It yields the protein CASSVLVGETQYF. This chain joins TRBV9 and TRBJ2-5, with D unclear. The CDR3 is 13 residues long. Germline CDR1 SGDLS, CDR2 YYNGEE. Between the trimmed V and J ends, which lost 1 base and 5 bases, there was a span of 9 bases. The variable domain in full, completed from reference TRBV9 and TRBJ2-5, reads DSGVTQTPKHLITATGQRVTLRCSPRSGDLSVYWYQQSLDQGLQFLIQYYNGEERAKGNILERFSAQQFPDLHSELNLSSLELGDSALYFCASSVLVGETQYFGPGTRLLVL.

About this clone itself: The same CDR3 arises from other DNA sequences in this sample as well. The gene calls are TRBV28 and TRBJ1-5; D ambiguous. From germline, CDR1 is MDHEN and CDR2 SYDVKM. The CDR3 loop spans 12 amino acids. The V gene lost 3 bases and the J gene lost 7 bases, with 7 bases spanning the gap. In DNA form, the CDR3 reads TGTGCCAGCAGTTTGGTTGTCCAGCCCCAGCATTTT. This translates into CASSLVVQPQHF.

This chain links TRBV6-1 with TRBJ2-7; D is perhaps TRBD1 (5 bases). Germline V gene lookup returns CDR1 MNHNS and CDR2 SASEGT. This CDR3 has 15 amino acids. Trimming took 6 bases from V and 4 from J, leaving 19 bases between them. CDR3: CASSPRQGTGYEQYF. CDR3 DNA sequence: TGTGCCAGCAGCCCACGGCAGGGAACAGGTTACGAGCAGTACTTC.

The V and J genes are TRBV19 and TRBJ1-4; D might be TRBD1 (5 bases). Trimming took 6 bases from V and 1 from J, leaving 18 bases between them. The CDR3 loop spans 17 amino acids. Looked up from germline, CDR1 is LNHDA and CDR2 is SQIVND (reference sequence). CDR3 sequence (DNA): TGTGCCAGTAGCCGCGACCTCGGGGCGGGAACTAATGAAAAACTGTTTTTT. This codes for CASSRDLGAGTNEKLFF.

The V call is TRBV28, the J call TRBJ2-7, with D possibly being TRBD1 (5 bases). V was pared by 10 bases and J by 4 bases, with 17 bases between. The CDR3 extends over 13 amino acids. The germline CDR1 and CDR2 sequences are MDHEN and SYDVKM. This CDR3 is CATADTPGYEQYF. As DNA, the CDR3 is TGTGCCACCGCGGACACCCCAGGTTACGAGCAGTACTTC.

This chain links TRBV5-6 with TRBJ2-7; 11 positions match TRBD2. V lost 2 bases to trimming and J lost 4 bases; unmatched junction nucleotides: 5. This CDR3 has 15 amino acids. The V gene's germline CDR1 is SGHDT and CDR2 YYEEEE. The CDR3 sequence: CASSLPGTSGYEQYF. The CDR3 DNA follows: TGTGCCAGCAGCTTACCCGGGACTAGCGGATACGAGCAGTACTTC.

The rearrangement uses TRBV27 and TRBJ2-2; 7 bases align to TRBD2. V trimming: 0 bases; J trimming: 3 bases; junction bases outside the gene matches: 22. Germline V gene data show CDR1 as MNHEY and CDR2 as SMNVEV (reference sequence). The CDR3 contains 22 residues. The CDR3 region has the DNA TGTGCCAGCAGTTTATCCTCAATCCCGAAATTCGCTAGCGGAGGGTACACCGGGGAGCTGTTTTTT. Its protein is CASSLSSIPKFASGGYTGELFF.

J is TRBJ2-7 and V is TRBV18; D might be TRBD1 or TRBD2, each matching 5 bases. The CDR3 has 14 residues. Per the germline V gene, CDR1 is KGHSH and CDR2 is LQKENI. Between the trimmed V and J ends, which lost 5 bases and 0 bases, there was a span of 11 bases. DNA of the CDR3: TGTGCCAGCTCAAGGGACGGTTTCTCCTACGAGCAGTACTTC. It encodes CASSRDGFSYEQYF.

The rearrangement joins TRBV7-3 to TRBJ2-7, with D possibly being TRBD1 (5 bases). This CDR3 is 14 amino acids long. Trimming removed 0 bases at V and 2 bases at J, with 8 bases between. Germline CDR1 is SGHTA and CDR2 is FQGTGA. CDR3 residues: CASSLTGPTYEQYF. In nucleotides, the CDR3 is TGTGCCAGCAGCTTAACGGGGCCAACCTACGAGCAGTACTTC.

J is TRBJ2-1 and V is TRBV5-1; TRBD2 aligns across 9 bases. The CDR3 loop spans 18 amino acids. V shed 0 bases, J shed 6 bases, and the junction held 13 bases outside the gene matches. The germline CDR1 and CDR2 sequences are SGHRS and YFSETQ. The CDR3 coding sequence is TGCGCCAGCAGCTTGGTTGGCGGGAGGGCTTTGGGTGGCAATGAGCAGTTCTTC. It is translated as CASSLVGGRALGGNEQFF.

This clone was detected only once. This sequence joins TRBV4-3 and TRBJ1-5, with no clear D. Germline V gives CDR1 LGHNA, CDR2 YSLEER. V lost 1 base, J lost 1 base, and 11 bases lay in between. The CDR3 sequence is 16 residues long. This chain's CDR3 is CASSQGSYPSNQPQHF. CDR3 nucleotides: TGCGCCAGCAGCCAAGGATCCTACCCAAGCAATCAGCCCCAGCATTTT.

J is TRBJ2-2 and V is TRBV18; no clear D gene. The CDR3 totals 15 residues. V was trimmed by 1 base and J by 3 bases, leaving 9 bases between them. The germline gives CDR1 KGHSH, CDR2 LQKENI. CDR3 residues: CASSPLATDTGELFF. For the CDR3, the DNA is TGTGCCAGCTCACCACTAGCTACGGACACCGGGGAGCTGTTTTTT.

This rearrangement joins TRBV28 to TRBJ2-7; 9 bases fit TRBD1. This CDR3 spans 14 amino acids. After removal of 4 bases from V and 4 bases from J, the junction contained 5 bases not matched to a gene. CDR1 and CDR2 (germline): MDHEN, SYDVKM. CDR3 sequence: CASSSRQGGYEQYF. CDR3 sequence (DNA): TGTGCCAGCAGTTCCCGACAGGGGGGGTACGAGCAGTACTTC. Combining the CDR3 with reference TRBV28 and TRBJ2-7 gives the whole variable domain DVKVTQSSRYLVKRTGEKVFLECVQDMDHENMFWYRQDPGLGLRLIYFSYDVKMKEKGDIPEGYSVSREKKERFSLILESASTNQTSMYLCASSSRQGGYEQYFGPGTRLTVT.

This chain connects TRBV28 to TRBJ2-7, with D tentatively TRBD2 (6 bases). The V and J ends lost 7 bases and 6 bases respectively, with 13 bases between them. The CDR3 runs to 12 residues. Germline assignment: CDR1 MDHEN and CDR2 SYDVKM. The CDR3 sequence: CASTTGVFEQYF. CDR3 DNA sequence: TGTGCCAGCACCACGGGGGTCTTCGAGCAGTACTTC.